The source of this T cell receptor beta chain is a study of T cell responses to AZD1222 COVID-19 vaccine. Study outcomes and limitations: Unmutated variant regions are reportedly targeted by nearly half of spike-specific TCRs. Breadth and depth of Spike-specific TCRs rose after two AZD1222 doses. Baseline serostatus was positive in only a handful of AZD1222 recipients.

V lost 4 bases, J lost 6 bases, and 7 bases lay in between. CDR1 and CDR2 from the germline V gene are SGHNT and YENEEA. The length of the CDR3 is 12 residues. For this clone: The antigen remains undetermined.

Only in-frame clones appear in the TCRdb table, and some are missing; sequencing was by immunoSEQ multiplex PCR. The sample lists roughly 110,000 clones, about 86% occurring once. This receptor was obtained from an adult in good health. The chain has TRBV11-3 and TRBJ2-1; D remains unclear. Sequenced here: peripheral blood, sampled on day 0 of AZD1222 vaccination. The DNA for the CDR3 is TGTGCCAGCAGCTCCCGACCCAATGAGCAGTTCTTC. Translation gives CASSSRPNEQFF.